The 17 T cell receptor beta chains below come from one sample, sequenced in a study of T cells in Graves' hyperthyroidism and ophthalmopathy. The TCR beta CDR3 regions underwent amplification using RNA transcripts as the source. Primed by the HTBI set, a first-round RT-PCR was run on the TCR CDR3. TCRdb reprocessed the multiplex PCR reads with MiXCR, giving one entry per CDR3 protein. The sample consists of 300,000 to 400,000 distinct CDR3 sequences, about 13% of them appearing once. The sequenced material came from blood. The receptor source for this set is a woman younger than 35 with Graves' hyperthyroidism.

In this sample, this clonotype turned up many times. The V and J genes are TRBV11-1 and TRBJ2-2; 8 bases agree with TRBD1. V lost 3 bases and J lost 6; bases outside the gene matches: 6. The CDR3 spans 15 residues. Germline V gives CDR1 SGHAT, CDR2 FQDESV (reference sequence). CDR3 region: CASSLRQGIAGELFF. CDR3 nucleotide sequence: TGTGCCAGCAGCTTGAGACAGGGGATCGCCGGGGAGCTGTTTTTT. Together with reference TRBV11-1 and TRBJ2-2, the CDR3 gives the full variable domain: EAEVAQSPRYKITEKSQAVAFWCDPISGHATLYWYRQILGQGPELLVQFQDESVVDDSQLPKDRFSAERLKGVDSTLKIQPAELGDSAMYLCASSLRQGIAGELFFGEGSRLTVL.

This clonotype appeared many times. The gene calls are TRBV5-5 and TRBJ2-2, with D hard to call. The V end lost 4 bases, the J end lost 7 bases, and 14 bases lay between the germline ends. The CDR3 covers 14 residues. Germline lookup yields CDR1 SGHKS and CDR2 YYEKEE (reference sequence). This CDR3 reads CASSPGPLNGELFF. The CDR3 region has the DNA TGTGCCAGCAGCCCCGGGCCCCTTAACGGGGAGCTGTTTTTT.

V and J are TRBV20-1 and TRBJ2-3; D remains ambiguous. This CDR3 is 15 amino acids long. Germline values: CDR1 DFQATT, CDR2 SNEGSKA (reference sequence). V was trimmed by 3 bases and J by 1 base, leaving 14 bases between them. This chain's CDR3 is CSARTGGWGTDTQYF. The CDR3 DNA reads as TGCAGTGCTAGGACCGGTGGGTGGGGCACAGATACGCAGTATTTT.

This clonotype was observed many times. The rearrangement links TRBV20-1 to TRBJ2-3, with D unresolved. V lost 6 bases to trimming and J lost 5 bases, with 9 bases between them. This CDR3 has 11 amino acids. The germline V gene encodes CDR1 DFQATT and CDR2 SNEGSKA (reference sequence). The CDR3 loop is CSAPQEDTQYF. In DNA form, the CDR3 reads TGCAGTGCCCCCCAGGAAGATACGCAGTATTTT.

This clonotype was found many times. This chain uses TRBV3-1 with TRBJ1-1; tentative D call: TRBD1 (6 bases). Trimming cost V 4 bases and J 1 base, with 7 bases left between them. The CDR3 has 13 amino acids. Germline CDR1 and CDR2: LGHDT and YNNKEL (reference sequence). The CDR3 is CASSRRGNTEAFF. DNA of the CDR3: TGTGCCAGCAGCCGCAGGGGGAACACTGAAGCTTTCTTT.

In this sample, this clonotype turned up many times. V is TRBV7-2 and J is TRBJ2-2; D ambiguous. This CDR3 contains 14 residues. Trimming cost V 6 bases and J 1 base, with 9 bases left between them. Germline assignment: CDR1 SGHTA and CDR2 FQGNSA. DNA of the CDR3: TGTGCCAGCAGTGGGCAGTTGAACACCGGGGAGCTGTTTTTT. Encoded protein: CASSGQLNTGELFF.

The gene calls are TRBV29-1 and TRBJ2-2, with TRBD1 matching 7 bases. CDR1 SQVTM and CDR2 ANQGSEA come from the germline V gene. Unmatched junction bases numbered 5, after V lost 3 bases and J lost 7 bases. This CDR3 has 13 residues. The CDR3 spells CSVDPGGVGELFF. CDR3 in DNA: TGCAGCGTTGACCCAGGGGGAGTCGGGGAGCTGTTTTTT.

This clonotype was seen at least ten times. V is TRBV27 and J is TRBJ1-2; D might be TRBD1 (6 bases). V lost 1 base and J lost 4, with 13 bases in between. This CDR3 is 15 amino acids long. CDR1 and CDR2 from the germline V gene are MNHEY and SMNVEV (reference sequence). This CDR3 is CASSLFPGELYGYTF. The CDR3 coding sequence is TGTGCCAGCAGTTTATTCCCAGGGGAGCTCTATGGCTACACCTTC.

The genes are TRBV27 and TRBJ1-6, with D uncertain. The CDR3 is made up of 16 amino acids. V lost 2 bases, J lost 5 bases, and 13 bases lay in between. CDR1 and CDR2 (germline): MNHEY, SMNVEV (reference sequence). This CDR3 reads CASSLRTLGHNSPLHF. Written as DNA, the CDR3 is TGTGCCAGCAGTTTAAGGACGCTAGGTCATAATTCACCCCTCCACTTT.

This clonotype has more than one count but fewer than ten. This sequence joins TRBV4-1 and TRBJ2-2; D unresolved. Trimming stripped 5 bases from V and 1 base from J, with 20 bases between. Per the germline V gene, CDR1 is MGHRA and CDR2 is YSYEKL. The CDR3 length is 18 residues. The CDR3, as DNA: TGCGCCAGCAGCAAAACCCATCTACAACAGAAGAACACCGGGGAGCTGTTTTTT. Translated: CASSKTHLQQKNTGELFF.

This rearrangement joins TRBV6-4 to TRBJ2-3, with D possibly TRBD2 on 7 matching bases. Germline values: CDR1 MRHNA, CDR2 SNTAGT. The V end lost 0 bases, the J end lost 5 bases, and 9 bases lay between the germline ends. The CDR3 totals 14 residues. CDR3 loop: CASSDSGGRDTQYF. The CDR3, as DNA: TGTGCCAGCAGTGACTCCGGGGGGCGAGATACGCAGTATTTT.

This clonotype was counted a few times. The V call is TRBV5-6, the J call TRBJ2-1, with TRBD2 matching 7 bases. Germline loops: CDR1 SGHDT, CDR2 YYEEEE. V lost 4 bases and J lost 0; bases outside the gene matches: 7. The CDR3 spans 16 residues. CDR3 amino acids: CASSPILAVSYNEQFF. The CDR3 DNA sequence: TGTGCCAGCAGCCCAATTCTAGCGGTCTCCTACAATGAGCAGTTCTTC.

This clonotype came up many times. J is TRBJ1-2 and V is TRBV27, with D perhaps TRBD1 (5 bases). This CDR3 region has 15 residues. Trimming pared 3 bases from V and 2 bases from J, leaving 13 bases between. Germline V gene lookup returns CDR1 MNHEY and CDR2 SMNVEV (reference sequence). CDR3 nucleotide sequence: TGTGCCAGCAGTTTTGAGGGCAGGGAGAACTATGGCTACACCTTC. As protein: CASSFEGRENYGYTF.

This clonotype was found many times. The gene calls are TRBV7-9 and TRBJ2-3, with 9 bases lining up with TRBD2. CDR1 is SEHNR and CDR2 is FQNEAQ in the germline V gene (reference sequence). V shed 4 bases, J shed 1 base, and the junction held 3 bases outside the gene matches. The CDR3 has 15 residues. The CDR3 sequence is CASSSERGGTDTQYF. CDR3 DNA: TGTGCCAGCAGCTCCGAGCGGGGGGGCACAGATACGCAGTATTTT.

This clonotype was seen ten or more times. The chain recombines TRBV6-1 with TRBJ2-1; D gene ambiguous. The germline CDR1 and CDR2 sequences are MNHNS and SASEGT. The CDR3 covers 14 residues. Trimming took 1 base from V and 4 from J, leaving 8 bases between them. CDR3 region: CASSEVRRYNEQFF. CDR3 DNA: TGTGCCAGCAGTGAAGTGCGGCGGTACAATGAGCAGTTCTTC.

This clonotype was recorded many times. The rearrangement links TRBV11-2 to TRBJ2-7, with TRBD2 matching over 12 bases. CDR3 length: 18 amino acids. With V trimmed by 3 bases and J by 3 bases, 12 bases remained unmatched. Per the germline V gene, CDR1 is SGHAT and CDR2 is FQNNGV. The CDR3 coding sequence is TGTGCCAGCAGCTTTTTACTAGCGGGGGGCTCCACCTACTACGAGCAGTACTTC. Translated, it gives CASSFLLAGGSTYYEQYF.

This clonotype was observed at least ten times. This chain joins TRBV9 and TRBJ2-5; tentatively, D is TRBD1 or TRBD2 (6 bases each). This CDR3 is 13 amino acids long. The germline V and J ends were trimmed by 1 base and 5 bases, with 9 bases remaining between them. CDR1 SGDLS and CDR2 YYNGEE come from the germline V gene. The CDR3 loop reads CASSVLGGETQYF. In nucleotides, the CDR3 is TGTGCCAGCAGCGTACTAGGGGGGGAGACCCAGTACTTC.